The rows below give T cell receptor beta chains drawn from one sample of a study of cytomegalovirus exposure and HLA in healthy donors. Sequencing used immunoSEQ multiplex PCR; TCRdb keeps in-frame clones, though not all of them. The sample lists about 150,000 clones, 65% to 80% seen once, with around 3.7% in the top ten. The specimen was PBMCs. The receptors shown here come from a male donor in good health and CMV-seronegative. Each CDR3 is given without its conserved first and last residue. A D gene is named only where the DNA matches it firmly.

D	V	CDR3
.	TRBV11-2	ASSSGTLQETQY
TRBD2	TRBV7-9	ASSLAVETSGPGGYEQY
TRBD2	TRBV29-1	SVHSGANTGELF
TRBD2	TRBV2	ASNDGTSGADTQY
TRBD1	TRBV7-2	ASSFDRGVRELF
TRBD1	TRBV19	ASSSGQGIYGYT
.	TRBV2	ASSEGLGIAKNIQY
TRBD1	TRBV30	AWRSGQVISGANVLT
TRBD2	TRBV7-6	ASSLGTSVNNEQF
.	TRBV5-1	ASSFLAGGTDTQY
.	TRBV11-2	ASSIRMTVVKNIQY
.	TRBV9	ASSVGYRINQPQH
.	TRBV14	ASSQSGRGKRYYEQY
TRBD1	TRBV27	ASSRRQGVSGNTIY
TRBD1	TRBV6-1	ASIKTGGVTEAF
.	TRBV18	ASSPRLSGSETQY
.	TRBV5-1	ASSLTGQYSNQPQH
TRBD2	TRBV5-6	ASSRGAGGTYEQY
TRBD1	TRBV5-1	ASSLVPPGQGSETQY
.	TRBV9	ASSVETRMQY
.	TRBV4-1	ASSQFPRLGRGGQPQH
.	TRBV5-1	ASSLYRSRAF